The source of this T cell receptor beta chain is a study of blood T cell repertoires in COVID-19. On the study more broadly: Nucleic acid was either cDNA or gDNA, and it came from T cells, B-cell-depleted T cells, or PBMCs.

Clones were read by immunoSEQ multiplex PCR, and TCRdb kept only the in-frame ones, dropping some. The sample shows approximately 300,000 clones, about 89% of them seen only once. Participants' reported clinical history set cohort assignment. Per germline, CDR1 SNHLY and CDR2 FYNNEI. The CDR3 spans 14 residues. V gave up 7 bases and J gave up 0 bases, with 10 bases separating them. The material sequenced was PBMCs or T cells enriched from blood (not recorded which). The gene calls are TRBV2 and TRBJ1-3; no reliable D call. The TCR was taken from a man in his 60s who had recovered from COVID-19. The CDR3 protein is CASMKEFSGNTIYF. As DNA, the CDR3 is TGTGCCAGCATGAAAGAGTTCTCTGGAAACACCATATATTTT.